This T cell receptor beta chain emerged from a study of control samples from healthy donors and cancer patients. This CDR3 spans 15 amino acids. Germline V gene data show CDR1 as MNHNY and CDR2 as SVGAGI (reference sequence). Trimming left V 2 bases short and J 7 bases short, with 12 bases between. Assay used: immunoSEQ multiplex PCR; TCRdb lists only in-frame clones, some missing. This table holds 200,000 to 250,000 clones, around 94% found once. The chain couples TRBV6-6 to TRBJ1-6; D is uncertain. This TCR was recovered from a man aged 45 to 65 in good health. Sequencing was carried out using blood. CDR3 bases: TGTGCCAGCAGTTACGGTCGCAGAGAAAATTCACCCCTCCACTTT. Amino acid sequence: CASSYGRRENSPLHF.